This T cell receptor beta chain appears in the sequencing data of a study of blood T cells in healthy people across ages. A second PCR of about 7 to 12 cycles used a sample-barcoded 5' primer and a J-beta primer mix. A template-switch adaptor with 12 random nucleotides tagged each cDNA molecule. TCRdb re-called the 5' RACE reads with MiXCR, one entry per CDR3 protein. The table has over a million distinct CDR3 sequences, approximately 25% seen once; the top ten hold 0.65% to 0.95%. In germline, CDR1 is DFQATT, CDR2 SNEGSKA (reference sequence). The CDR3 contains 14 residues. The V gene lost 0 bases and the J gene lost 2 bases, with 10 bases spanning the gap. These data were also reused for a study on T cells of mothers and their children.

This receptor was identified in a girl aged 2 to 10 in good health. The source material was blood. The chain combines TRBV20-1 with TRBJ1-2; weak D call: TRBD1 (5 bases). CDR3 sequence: CSARDAGRNYGYTF. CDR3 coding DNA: TGCAGTGCTAGAGATGCAGGGAGAAACTATGGCTACACCTTC.